This TCR beta chain was documented in a study of T cells in narcolepsy. In the study overall: Donors had narcolepsy type 1 or type 2, or were healthy controls.

Germline assignment: CDR1 SQVTM and CDR2 ANQGSEA. This CDR3 comprises 14 residues. Trimming shortened V by 6 bases and J by 1 base, and 13 bases separated the two germline ends. Produced via immunoSEQ multiplex PCR; TCRdb's table is partial and in-frame only. The sample holds about 32,000 clones; about four fifths are singletons and the top ten take approximately 1%. Turning to this clone: Its antigen is unknown.

Notes on the study in general: Healthy controls reportedly lacked the autoreactive clonotypes serially found in patients' blood. Comparing one patient's CSF and blood CD4+ clonotypes highlighted HCRT- and TRIB2-specific autoreactive clonotypes.

The sample was CD45RA- memory CD4+ T cells from PBMCs. The gene calls are TRBV29-1 and TRBJ2-4; TRBD1 is a possible D gene (6 bases). The clonotype was recovered from a human donor with narcolepsy. CDR3: CSVAGQGAKNIQYF. CDR3 coding DNA: TGCAGCGTGGCGGGTCAGGGGGCCAAAAACATTCAGTACTTC.